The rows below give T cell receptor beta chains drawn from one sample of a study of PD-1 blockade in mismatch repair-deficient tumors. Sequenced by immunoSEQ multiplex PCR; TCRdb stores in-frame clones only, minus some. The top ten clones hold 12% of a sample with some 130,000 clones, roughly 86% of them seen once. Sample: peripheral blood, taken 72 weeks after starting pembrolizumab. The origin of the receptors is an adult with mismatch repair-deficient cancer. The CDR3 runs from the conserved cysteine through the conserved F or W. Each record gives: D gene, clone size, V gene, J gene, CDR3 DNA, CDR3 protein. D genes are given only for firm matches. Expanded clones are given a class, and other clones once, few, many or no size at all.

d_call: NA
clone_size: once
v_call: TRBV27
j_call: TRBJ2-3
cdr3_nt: TGTGCCAGCAGTTTCCGAATTAGCACAGATACGCAGTATTTT
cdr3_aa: CASSFRISTDTQYF

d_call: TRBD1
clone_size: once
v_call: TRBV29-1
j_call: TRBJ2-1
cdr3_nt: TGCAGCGTTGAAGGCCGGACAGGGCGGACGAATGACAATGAGCAGTTCTTC
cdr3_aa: CSVEGRTGRTNDNEQFF

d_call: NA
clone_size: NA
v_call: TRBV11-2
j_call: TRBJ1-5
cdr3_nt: TGTGCCAGCAGCTTAGAGGCCAGCAATCAGCCCCAGCATTTT
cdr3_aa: CASSLEASNQPQHF

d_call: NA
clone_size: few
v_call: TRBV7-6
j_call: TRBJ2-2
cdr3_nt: TGTGCCAGCAGCTCCTCCCCCCAGTACACCGGGGAGCTGTTTTTT
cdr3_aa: CASSSSPQYTGELFF

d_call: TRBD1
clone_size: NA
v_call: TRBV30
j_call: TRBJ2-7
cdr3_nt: TGTGCCTGGAGTTTAGGGACAGGGGGCTACGAGCAGTACTTC
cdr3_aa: CAWSLGTGGYEQYF

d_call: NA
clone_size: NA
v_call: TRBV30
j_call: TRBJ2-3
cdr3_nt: TGTGCCTGGAGTGGCTCAGATACGCAGTATTTT
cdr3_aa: CAWSGSDTQYF

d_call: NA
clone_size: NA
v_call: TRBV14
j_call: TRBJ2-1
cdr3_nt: TGTGCCAGCAGCCTTTGGGGTTCCTACAATGAGCAGTTCTTC
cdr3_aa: CASSLWGSYNEQFF

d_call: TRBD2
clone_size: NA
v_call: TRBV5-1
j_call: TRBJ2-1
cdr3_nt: TGCGCCAGCAGCTTGGCGGCTAGCGGCCTACTATACAATGAGCAGTTCTTC
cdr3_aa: CASSLAASGLLYNEQFF

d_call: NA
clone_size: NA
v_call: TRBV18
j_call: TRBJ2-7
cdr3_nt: TGTGCCAGCTCATCCCCCACCTCCTACGAGCAGTACTTC
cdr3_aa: CASSSPTSYEQYF

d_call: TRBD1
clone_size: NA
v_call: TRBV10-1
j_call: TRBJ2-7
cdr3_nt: TGCGCCAGCAGTGAAACCGGGACAGGGGGCGAGCAGTACTTC
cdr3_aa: CASSETGTGGEQYF

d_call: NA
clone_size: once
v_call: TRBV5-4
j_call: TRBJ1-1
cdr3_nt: TGTGCCAGCAGCTTGGCAGTGAACACTGAAGCTTTCTTT
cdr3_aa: CASSLAVNTEAFF

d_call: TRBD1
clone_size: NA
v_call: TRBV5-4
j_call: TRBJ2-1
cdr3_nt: TGTGCCAGCAGCTTTTGGGGGGGGACAGGGCGGAACAATGAGCAGTTCTTC
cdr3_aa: CASSFWGGTGRNNEQFF

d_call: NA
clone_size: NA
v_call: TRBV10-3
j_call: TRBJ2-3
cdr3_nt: TGTTCCGCTGGAGGGGCGGACCTCAGCACAGATACGCAGTATTTT
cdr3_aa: CSAGGADLSTDTQYF

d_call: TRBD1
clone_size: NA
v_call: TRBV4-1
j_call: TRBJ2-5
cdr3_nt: TGCGCCAGCAGCCAAGATCAAGGGGGCGCCGGGGAGACCCAGTACTTC
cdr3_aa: CASSQDQGGAGETQYF

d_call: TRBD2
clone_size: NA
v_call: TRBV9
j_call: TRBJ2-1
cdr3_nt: TGTGCCAGCAGCGTAGGGACTAGCGATCTTGAGCAGTTCTTC
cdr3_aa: CASSVGTSDLEQFF

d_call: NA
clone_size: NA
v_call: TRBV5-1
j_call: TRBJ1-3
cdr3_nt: TGCGCCAGCAGCTTGGAGGCAGGGACTGGAAACACCATATATTTT
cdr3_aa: CASSLEAGTGNTIYF

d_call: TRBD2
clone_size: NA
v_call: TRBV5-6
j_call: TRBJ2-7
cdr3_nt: TGTGCCAGCAGCTTGTACCTGGGACTAGCGACCTACGAGCAGTACTTC
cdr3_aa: CASSLYLGLATYEQYF

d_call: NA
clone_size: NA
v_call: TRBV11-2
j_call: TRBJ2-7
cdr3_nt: TGTGCCAGCAGCTTAGATGGTGGGCGGCCCATCTCCTACGAGCAGTACTTC
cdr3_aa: CASSLDGGRPISYEQYF

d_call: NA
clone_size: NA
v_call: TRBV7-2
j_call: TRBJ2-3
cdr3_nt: TGTGCCAGCAGCTTAAACGGGGCTTTCACAGATACGCAGTATTTT
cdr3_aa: CASSLNGAFTDTQYF

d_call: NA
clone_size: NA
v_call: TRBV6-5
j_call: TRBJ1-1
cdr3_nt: TGTGCCAGCAGTTACTCGAGAGTCTCGGGGGCCCTTGAAGCTTTCTTT
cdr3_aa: CASSYSRVSGALEAFF

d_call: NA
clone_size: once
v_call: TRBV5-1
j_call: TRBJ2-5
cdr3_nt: TGCGCCAGCAGCGCGTTCGTAACGGACCAAGAGACCCAGTACTTC
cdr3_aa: CASSAFVTDQETQYF

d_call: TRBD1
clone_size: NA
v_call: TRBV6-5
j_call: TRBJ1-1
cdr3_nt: TGTGCCAGCAGGAGGGACAGAGAAGCTTTCTTT
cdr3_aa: CASRRDREAFF

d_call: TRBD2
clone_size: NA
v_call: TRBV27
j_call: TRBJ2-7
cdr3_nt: TGTGCCAGCAGCCAACTCGGACTAGCGGGAACCTACGAGCAGTACTTC
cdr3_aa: CASSQLGLAGTYEQYF

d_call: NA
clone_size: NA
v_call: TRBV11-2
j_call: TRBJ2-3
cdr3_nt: TGTGCCAGCAGCTTAGGTATGGAGATGCACGAAGATACGCAGTATTTT
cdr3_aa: CASSLGMEMHEDTQYF

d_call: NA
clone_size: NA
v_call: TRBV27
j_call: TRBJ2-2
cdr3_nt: TGTGCCAGCAGCCCGACGACCGGGGAGCTGTTTTTT
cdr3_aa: CASSPTTGELFF

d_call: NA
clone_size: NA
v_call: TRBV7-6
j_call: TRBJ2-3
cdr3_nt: TGTGCCAGCAGCTCTGGGACTAGCACAGATACGCAGTATTTT
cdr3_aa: CASSSGTSTDTQYF

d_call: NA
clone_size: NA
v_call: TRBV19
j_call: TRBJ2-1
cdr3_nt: TGTGCCACTTCACTAGGGAGGAATGAGCAGTTCTTC
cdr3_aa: CATSLGRNEQFF

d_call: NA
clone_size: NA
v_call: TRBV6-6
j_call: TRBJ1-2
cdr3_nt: TGTGCCAGCAGTTCGGACGGACCAAACTATGGCTACACCTTC
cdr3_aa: CASSSDGPNYGYTF

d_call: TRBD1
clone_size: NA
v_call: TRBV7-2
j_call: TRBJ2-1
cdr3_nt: TGTGCCAGCAGCGTCGGGACAGGGTCCTACAATGAGCAGTTCTTC
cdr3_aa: CASSVGTGSYNEQFF

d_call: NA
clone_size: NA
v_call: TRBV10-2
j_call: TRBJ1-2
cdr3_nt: TGCGCCAGCAGTGACGGTGGGGGCCCGTATGGCTACACCTTC
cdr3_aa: CASSDGGGPYGYTF

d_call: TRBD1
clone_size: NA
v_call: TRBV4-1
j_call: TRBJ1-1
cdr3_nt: TGCGCCAGCAGCCCCGGGGAGGGGGCGGACACTGAAGCTTTCTTT
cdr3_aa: CASSPGEGADTEAFF

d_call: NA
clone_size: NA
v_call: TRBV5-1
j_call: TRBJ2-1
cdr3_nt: TGCGCCAGCAGCTTGCCCAGCGGACCCTACAATGAGCAGTTCTTC
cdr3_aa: CASSLPSGPYNEQFF

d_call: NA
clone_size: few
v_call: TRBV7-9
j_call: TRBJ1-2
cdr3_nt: TGTGCCAGCAGCTTGTACAGGGTCGATGGCTACACCTTC
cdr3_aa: CASSLYRVDGYTF

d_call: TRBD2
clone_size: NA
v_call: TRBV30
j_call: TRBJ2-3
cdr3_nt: TGTGCCTGGAGTGTACTAACTAGCGGGAGAGATTTGGTTACGCAGTATTTT
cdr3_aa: CAWSVLTSGRDLVTQYF

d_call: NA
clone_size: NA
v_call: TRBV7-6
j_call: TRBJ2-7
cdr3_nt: TGTGCCAGCAGCTTAGATGCTAGCGCGGCCTACGAGCAGTACTTC
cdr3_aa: CASSLDASAAYEQYF

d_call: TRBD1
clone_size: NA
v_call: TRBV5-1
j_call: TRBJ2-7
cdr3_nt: TGCGCCAGCAGCTGGGGACAGACCTACGAGCAGTACTTC
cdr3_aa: CASSWGQTYEQYF

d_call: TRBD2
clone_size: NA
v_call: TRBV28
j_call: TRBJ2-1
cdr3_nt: TGTGCCAGCAGGCCAGGACTAGCGGCCTACAATGAGCAGTTCTTC
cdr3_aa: CASRPGLAAYNEQFF

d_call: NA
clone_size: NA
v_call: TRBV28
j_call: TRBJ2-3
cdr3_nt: TGTGCCAGCAGTTTGGACAGGACTACTAGCACAGATACGCAGTATTTT
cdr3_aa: CASSLDRTTSTDTQYF

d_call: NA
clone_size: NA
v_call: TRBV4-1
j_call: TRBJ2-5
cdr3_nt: TGCGCCAGCAGCCTACTCCAGGAGCAAGAGACCCAGTACTTC
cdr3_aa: CASSLLQEQETQYF

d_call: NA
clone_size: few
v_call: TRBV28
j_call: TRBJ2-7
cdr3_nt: TGTGCCAGCAGAGACAGTTCTGGCGAGCAGTACTTC
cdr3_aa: CASRDSSGEQYF

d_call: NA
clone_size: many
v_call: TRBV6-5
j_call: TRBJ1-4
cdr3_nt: TGTGCCAGCAGTTACTCGAAGGGCGGAAAACTGTTTTTT
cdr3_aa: CASSYSKGGKLFF

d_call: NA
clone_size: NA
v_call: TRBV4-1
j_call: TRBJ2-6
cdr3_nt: TGCGCCAGCAGCCAAGGAGGGGGGTATGGGGCCAACGTCCTGACTTTC
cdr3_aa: CASSQGGGYGANVLTF

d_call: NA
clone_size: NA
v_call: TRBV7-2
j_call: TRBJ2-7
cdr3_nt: TGTGCCAGCAGCTTAGATCGGGAGTTGAACGAGCAGTACTTC
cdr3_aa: CASSLDRELNEQYF

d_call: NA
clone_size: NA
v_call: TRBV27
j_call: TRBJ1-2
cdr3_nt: TGTGCCAGCAGTTGGAGATCGGGATCCCTAAATAGTGGCTACACCTTC
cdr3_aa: CASSWRSGSLNSGYTF

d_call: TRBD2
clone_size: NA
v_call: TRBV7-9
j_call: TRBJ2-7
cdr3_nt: TGTGCCAGCAGCTTCCCCACCGGGGGGGACTACGAGCAGTACTTC
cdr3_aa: CASSFPTGGDYEQYF

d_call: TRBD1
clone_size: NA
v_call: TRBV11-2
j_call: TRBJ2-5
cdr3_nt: TGTGCCAGCAGCTCGGGACAGAACCAAGAGACCCAGTACTTC
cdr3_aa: CASSSGQNQETQYF

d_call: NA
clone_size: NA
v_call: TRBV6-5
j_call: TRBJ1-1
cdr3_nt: TGTGCCAGCAGTGAAGGACACCTGAAGGCTGAAGCTTTCTTT
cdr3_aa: CASSEGHLKAEAFF

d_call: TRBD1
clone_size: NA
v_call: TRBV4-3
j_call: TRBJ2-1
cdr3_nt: TGCGCCAGCAGCCAAGTCTCAGGGGGCCTCAATTACAATGAGCAGTTCTTC
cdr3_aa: CASSQVSGGLNYNEQFF

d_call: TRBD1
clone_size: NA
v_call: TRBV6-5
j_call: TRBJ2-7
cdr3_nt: TGTGCCAGCAGTTACCGGGACAGGGGGCCCTACGAGCAGTACTTC
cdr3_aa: CASSYRDRGPYEQYF

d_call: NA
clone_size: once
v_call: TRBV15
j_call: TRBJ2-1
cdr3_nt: TGTGCCACCAGCAGAGCCAGTGGTTTGGAGTTCTTC
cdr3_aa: CATSRASGLEFF

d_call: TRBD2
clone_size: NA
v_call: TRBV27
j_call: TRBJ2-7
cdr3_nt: TGTGCCAGCAGTTTAATCCTAGCGGGAGTGGACGAGCAGTACTTC
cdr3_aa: CASSLILAGVDEQYF

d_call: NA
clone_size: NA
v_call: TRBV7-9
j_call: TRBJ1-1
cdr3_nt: TGTGCCAGCAGCCCAGGGACTGAAGCTTTCTTT
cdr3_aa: CASSPGTEAFF

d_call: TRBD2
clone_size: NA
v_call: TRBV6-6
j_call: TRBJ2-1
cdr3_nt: TGTGCCAGTCTCAGCGGGAGGTTTGAGCAGTTCTTC
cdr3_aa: CASLSGRFEQFF

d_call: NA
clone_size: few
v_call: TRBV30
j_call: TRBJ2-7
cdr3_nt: TGTGCCTGGAAGCAGGGGGGCGAGCAGTACTTC
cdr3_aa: CAWKQGGEQYF

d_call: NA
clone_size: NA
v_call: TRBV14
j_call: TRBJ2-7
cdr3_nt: TGTGCCAGCAGCCCCGACAGAGGTAACTACGAGCAGTACTTC
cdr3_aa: CASSPDRGNYEQYF

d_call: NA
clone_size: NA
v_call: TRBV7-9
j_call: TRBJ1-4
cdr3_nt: TGTGCCAGCAGCGTAACGGCAAATGAAAAACTGTTTTTT
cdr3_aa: CASSVTANEKLFF

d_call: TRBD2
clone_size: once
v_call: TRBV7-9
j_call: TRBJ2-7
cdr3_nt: TGTGCCAGCAGCTTAGAGCGGGAGGGCTTTTACGAGCAGTACTTC
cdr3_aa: CASSLEREGFYEQYF

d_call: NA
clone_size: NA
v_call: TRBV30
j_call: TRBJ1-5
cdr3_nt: TGTGCCTGGAGTGACAGCAATCAGCCCCAGCATTTT
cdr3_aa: CAWSDSNQPQHF

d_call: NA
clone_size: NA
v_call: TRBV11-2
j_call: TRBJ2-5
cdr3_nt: TGTGCCAGCAGCCCTCTTAGAGGGAGCGCCGAGACCCAGTACTTC
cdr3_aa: CASSPLRGSAETQYF